The source of this TCR beta chain is a study of PD-1 blockade in classical Hodgkin lymphoma. With no exception, relapse followed autologous stem cell transplantation in all patients, and brentuximab vedotin exposure varied. As concerns this clone: Its antigen is unidentified.

Points from the study as a whole: Before treatment, TCR diversity in newly diagnosed patients was reportedly lower than in healthy donors. Still unresolved is the cause of the repertoire differences, which may be disease activity or prior therapy. CD8+ TCR diversity did not rise significantly by C4D1, unlike CD4+. Lower baseline TCR diversity marked trial partial responders and progressors.

Per germline, CDR1 SGHNT and CDR2 YYREEE (reference sequence). The CDR3 sequence is 19 residues long. The ends lost 3 bases at V and 0 bases at J; junction bases unmatched: 11. The repertoire was sequenced with immunoSEQ multiplex PCR; TCRdb's copy has only in-frame clones and lacks some. The profile covers tens of thousands of clones, with about two thirds appearing a single time and over 12% taken by the ten largest. The sample in question was peripheral blood mononuclear cells (PBMCs), obtained before the second cycle of nivolumab. The genes are TRBV5-4 and TRBJ2-6; 8 nucleotides match TRBD1. The receptor's source is a human donor with classical Hodgkin lymphoma. The CDR3 nucleotides are TGTGCCAGCAGCTCGGAATGGGGACAGGTTAGCTCTGGGGCCAACGTCCTGACTTTC. Translating it yields CASSSEWGQVSSGANVLTF.